A single T cell receptor (beta chain) is shown here with its context. The data derive from a study of cytomegalovirus exposure and HLA in healthy donors. Use of 60 Vbeta and 13 Jbeta primers characterized the PCR. Sequenced by immunoSEQ multiplex PCR; TCRdb stores in-frame clones only, minus some. The table lists around 190,000 clones, around 79% of them singletons. The trim removed 3 bases at V and 7 bases at J, leaving 1 base unmatched. The CDR3 consists of 13 residues. The germline CDR1 and CDR2 sequences are GTSNPN and SVGIG (reference sequence). The sequence was collected from a woman aged 45-59 years in good health and CMV-seronegative. The material sequenced was PBMCs. V is TRBV30 and J is TRBJ1-6; 9 bases agree with TRBD1. CDR3 loop: CAWRGQGNSPLHF. CDR3 nucleotides: TGTGCCTGGAGGGGACAGGGAAATTCACCCCTCCACTTT.